Here is one T cell receptor beta chain with its context. The data belong to a study of shared clonotypes between healthy human individuals. This CDR3 region has 12 residues. Trimming removed 6 bases at V and 13 bases at J, with 15 bases between. CDR1 and CDR2 (germline): MDHEN, SYDVKM. The method was immunoSEQ multiplex PCR; TCRdb's version includes in-frame clones alone and lacks a portion of them. The sample consists of approximately 1.1 million clones, approximately 80% of them appearing once. Sample: memory CD4+ T cells from PBMCs. Subset specified: CD45RA-negative fraction. The TCR comes from a man aged 18 to 35 in good health. Some clones in this sample may be carry-over from other donors' samples. V gene TRBV28 combines with J gene TRBJ1-4; no clear D gene. The CDR3 DNA is TGTGCCAGCAGCCCGCCCGGCAACGCACTGTTTTTT. Its protein is CASSPPGNALFF.